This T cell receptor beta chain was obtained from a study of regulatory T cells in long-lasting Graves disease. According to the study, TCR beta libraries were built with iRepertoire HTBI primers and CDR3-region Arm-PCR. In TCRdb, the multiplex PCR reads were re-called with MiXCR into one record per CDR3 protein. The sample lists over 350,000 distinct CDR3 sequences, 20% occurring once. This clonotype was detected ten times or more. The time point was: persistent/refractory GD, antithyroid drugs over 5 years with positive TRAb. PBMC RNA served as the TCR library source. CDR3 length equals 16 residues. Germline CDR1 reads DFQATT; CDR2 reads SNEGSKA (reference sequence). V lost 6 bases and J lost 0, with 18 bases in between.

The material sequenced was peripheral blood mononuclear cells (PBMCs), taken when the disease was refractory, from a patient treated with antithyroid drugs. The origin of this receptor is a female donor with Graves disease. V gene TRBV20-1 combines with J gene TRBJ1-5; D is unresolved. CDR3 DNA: TGCAGTGCCAGTACAGAGACCTCCAATAGCAATCAGCCCCAGCATTTT. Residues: CSASTETSNSNQPQHF.